The clone carrying this T cell receptor (beta chain) was recorded once. Its antigen is undetermined. This entry comes from a study of T cell responses to AZD1222 COVID-19 vaccine. General study points: No day 14 peak samples; only post-peak repertoires were characterized. The span of vaccine-associated CD4 TCRs extended across spike, with dominance at 160-218 and 743-854.

The V gene's germline CDR1 is SGHRS and CDR2 YFSETQ. CDR3 length: 17 amino acids. Trimming pared 2 bases from V and 1 base from J, leaving 16 bases between. Assay: immunoSEQ multiplex PCR; the TCRdb copy retains only in-frame clones and omits some. The data show 93,000 or so clones, around 91% seen once. The specimen was peripheral blood, collected on day 0 of AZD1222 vaccination. The chain recombines TRBV5-1 with TRBJ2-1, with D possibly matching TRBD1 (5 bases). The sequence came from an adult in good health. CDR3 sequence reads: CASSLGTGAFSYNEQFF. CDR3 in DNA: TGCGCCAGCAGCTTAGGAACAGGAGCCTTTTCCTACAATGAGCAGTTCTTC.